This record looks at one TCR beta chain sequence and its context. The CDR3 is 14 residues long. V was clipped by 5 bases and J by 6 bases; unmatched bases: 9. Germline CDR1 is MNHEY and CDR2 is SVGEGT. These data belong to a study of blood T cell repertoires in COVID-19. The repertoire was sequenced with immunoSEQ multiplex PCR; TCRdb's copy has only in-frame clones and lacks some. The sample records about 200,000 clones, approximately 87% being singletons. The specimen was peripheral blood. The V call is TRBV6-2 or TRBV6-3, the J call TRBJ2-7; 8 bases match TRBD2. This TCR was sampled from a man aged 60 to 75 who had recovered from COVID-19. The CDR3 is CASSTRGGAAEQYF. For the CDR3, the DNA is TGTGCCAGCAGTACTCGGGGGGGGGCCGCCGAGCAGTACTTC.